This TCR beta chain came from a study of blood T cell repertoires in COVID-19. Across the whole study: Collection of acute and convalescent COVID-19 samples took place in the United States, Italy and Spain. T cells, B-cell-depleted T cells, or PBMCs provided the cDNA or gDNA that served as material.

Seattle-derived patients entered the study during active infection and were followed longitudinally. Authors' data handling: Reference gene primer amplification yielded estimated nucleated cell counts. The repertoire was sequenced with immunoSEQ multiplex PCR; TCRdb's copy has only in-frame clones and lacks some. D and trimming were read from the DNA, whereas the V and J calls and clone size are those reported in that table. Of roughly 230,000 clones listed, nearly 95% were seen once; the top ten hold over 0.8%. Per germline, CDR1 MNHEY and CDR2 SVGAGI. V lost 2 bases to trimming and J lost 8 bases, with 10 bases between them. The CDR3 sequence is 14 residues long.

The sequence derives from a young man with COVID-19, enrolled during active disease. This sequence joins TRBV6-5 and TRBJ1-6, with a possible D match to TRBD1 (6 bases). The specimen sequenced was peripheral blood. This chain's CDR3 is CASSYNRVYSPLHF. The CDR3 nucleotides read TGTGCCAGCAGTTACAACAGGGTGTATTCACCCCTCCACTTT.